This TCR beta chain originates from a study of neurological immune-mediated disorders. Study-wide points: While HTLV-1-associated myelopathy showed the greatest TCR clonal expansion, multiple sclerosis showed the least, falling below healthy controls.

V was cut by 6 bases and J by 6 bases, with 12 bases left in between. Germline-derived CDR1 and CDR2 are SGHTA and FQGNSA. CDR3 length equals 12 residues. Note on this clonotype: Its specificity is unknown.

The cDNA was produced through 5'RACE with 10-nucleotide random UMIs. TCRdb analysed the 5' RACE reads with MiXCR anew, one entry per CDR3 protein. The repertoire holds nearly 30,000 distinct CDR3 sequences, with 12% as singletons. Sequences were obtained from PBMCs. This chain joins TRBV7-2 and TRBJ2-7, with D uncertain. This clonotype was obtained from a woman aged 60-75 years in good health. For the CDR3, the DNA is TGTGCCAGCAGTTCTAACTTCCCCGAGCAGTACTTC. The encoded protein is CASSSNFPEQYF.